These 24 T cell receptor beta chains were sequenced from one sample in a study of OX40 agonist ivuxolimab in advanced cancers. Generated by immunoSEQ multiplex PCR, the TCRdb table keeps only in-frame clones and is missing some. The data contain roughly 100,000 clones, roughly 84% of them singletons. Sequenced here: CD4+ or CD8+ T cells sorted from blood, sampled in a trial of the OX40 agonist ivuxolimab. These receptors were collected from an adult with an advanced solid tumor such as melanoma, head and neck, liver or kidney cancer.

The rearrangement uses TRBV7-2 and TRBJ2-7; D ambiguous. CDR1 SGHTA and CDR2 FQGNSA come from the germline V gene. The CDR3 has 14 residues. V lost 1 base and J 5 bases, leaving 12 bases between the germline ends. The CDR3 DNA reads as TGTGCCAGCAGCTTAGGGCCAGGCTCGGACGAGCAGTACTTC. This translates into CASSLGPGSDEQYF.

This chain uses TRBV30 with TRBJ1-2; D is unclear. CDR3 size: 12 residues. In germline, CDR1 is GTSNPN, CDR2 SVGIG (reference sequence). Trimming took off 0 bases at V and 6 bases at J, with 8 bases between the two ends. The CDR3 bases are TGTGCCTGGAGTGTATTGGGCGATGGCTACACCTTC. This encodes CAWSVLGDGYTF.

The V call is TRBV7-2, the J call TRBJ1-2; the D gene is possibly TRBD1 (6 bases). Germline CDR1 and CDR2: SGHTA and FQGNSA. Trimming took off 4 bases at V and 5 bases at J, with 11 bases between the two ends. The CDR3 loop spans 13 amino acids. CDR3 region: CASSWTEVYGYTF. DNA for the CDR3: TGTGCCAGCAGCTGGACAGAAGTTTATGGCTACACCTTC.

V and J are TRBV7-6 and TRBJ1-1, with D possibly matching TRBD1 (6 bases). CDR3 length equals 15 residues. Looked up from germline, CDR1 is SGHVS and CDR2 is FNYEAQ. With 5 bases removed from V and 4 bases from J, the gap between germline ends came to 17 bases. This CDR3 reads CASSAHRDGSTEAFF. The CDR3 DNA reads TGTGCCAGCAGCGCACACAGGGATGGCTCCACTGAAGCTTTCTTT.

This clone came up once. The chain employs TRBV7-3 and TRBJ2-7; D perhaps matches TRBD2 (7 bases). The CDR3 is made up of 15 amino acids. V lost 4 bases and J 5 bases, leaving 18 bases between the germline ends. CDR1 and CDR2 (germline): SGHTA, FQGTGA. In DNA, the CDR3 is TGTGCCAGCAGCTCCAGGGGCGGGAGCTTCGACGAGCAGTACTTC. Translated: CASSSRGGSFDEQYF.

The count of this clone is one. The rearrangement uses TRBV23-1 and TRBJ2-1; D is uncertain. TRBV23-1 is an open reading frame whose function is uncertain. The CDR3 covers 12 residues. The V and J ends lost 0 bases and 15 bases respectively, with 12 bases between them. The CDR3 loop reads CASSQSGRFLFF. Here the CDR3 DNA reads TGCGCCAGCAGTCAATCCGGGCGTTTTCTGTTCTTC.

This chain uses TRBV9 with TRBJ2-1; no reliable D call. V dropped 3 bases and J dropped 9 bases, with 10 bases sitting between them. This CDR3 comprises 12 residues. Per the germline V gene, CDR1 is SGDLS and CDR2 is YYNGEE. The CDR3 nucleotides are TGTGCCAGCAGCGGAGATTGGGCTGAGCAGTTCTTC. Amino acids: CASSGDWAEQFF.

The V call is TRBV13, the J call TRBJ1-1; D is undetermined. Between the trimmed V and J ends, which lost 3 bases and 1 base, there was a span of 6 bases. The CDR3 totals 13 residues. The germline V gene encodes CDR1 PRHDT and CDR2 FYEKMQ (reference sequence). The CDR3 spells CASSLRRNTEAFF. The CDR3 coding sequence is TGTGCCAGCAGCTTGCGAAGGAACACTGAAGCTTTCTTT.

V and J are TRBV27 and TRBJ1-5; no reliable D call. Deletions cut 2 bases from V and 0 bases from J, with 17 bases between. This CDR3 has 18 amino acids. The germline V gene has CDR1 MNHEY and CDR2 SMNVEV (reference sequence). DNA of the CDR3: TGTGCCAGCAGTTTAAGGCCCGAGGAGGGCTATAGCAATCAGCCCCAGCATTTT. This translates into CASSLRPEEGYSNQPQHF.

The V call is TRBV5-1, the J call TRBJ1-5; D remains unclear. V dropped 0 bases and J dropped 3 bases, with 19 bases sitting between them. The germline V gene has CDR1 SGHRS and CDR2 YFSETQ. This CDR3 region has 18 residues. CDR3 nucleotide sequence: TGCGCCAGCAGCTTGGTCCGCCGGCCGTCCAAATCCAATCAGCCCCAGCATTTT. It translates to CASSLVRRPSKSNQPQHF.

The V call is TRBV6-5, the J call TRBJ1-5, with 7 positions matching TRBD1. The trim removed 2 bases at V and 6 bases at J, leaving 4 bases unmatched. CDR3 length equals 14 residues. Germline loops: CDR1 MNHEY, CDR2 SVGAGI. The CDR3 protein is CASSYGQEGQPQHF. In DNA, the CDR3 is TGTGCCAGCAGTTACGGACAGGAGGGTCAGCCCCAGCATTTT.

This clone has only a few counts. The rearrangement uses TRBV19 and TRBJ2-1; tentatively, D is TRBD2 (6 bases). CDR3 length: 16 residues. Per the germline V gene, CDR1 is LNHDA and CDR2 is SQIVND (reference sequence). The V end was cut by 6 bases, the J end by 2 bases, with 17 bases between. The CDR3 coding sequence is TGTGCCAGTAGAATGGAGGGGCTCGGCGCCTACAATGAGCAGTTCTTC. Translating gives CASRMEGLGAYNEQFF.

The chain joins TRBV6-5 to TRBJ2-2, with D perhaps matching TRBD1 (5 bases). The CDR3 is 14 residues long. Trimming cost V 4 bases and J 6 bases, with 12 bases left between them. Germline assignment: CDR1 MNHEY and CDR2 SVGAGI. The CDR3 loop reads CASSSPGRPGELFF. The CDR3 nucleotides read TGTGCCAGCAGTTCGCCAGGGCGGCCCGGGGAGCTGTTTTTT.

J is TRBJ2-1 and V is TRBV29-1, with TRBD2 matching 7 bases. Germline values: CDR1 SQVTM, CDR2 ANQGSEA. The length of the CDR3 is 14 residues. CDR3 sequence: CFQYGTTIYNEQFF. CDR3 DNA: TGCTTCCAATATGGGACTACCATCTACAATGAGCAGTTCTTC.

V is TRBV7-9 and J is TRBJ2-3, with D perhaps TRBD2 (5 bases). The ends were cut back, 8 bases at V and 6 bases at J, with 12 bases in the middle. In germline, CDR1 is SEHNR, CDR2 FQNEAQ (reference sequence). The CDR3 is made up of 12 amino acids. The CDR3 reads CASEEGGDTQYF. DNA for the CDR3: TGTGCCAGCGAGGAAGGCGGGGATACGCAGTATTTT. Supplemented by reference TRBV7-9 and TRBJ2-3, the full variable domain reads DTGVSQNPRHKITKRGQNVTFRCDPISEHNRLYWYRQTLGQGPEFLTYFQNEAQLEKSRLLSDRFSAERPKGSFSTLEIQRTEQGDSAMYLCASEEGGDTQYFGPGTRLTVL.

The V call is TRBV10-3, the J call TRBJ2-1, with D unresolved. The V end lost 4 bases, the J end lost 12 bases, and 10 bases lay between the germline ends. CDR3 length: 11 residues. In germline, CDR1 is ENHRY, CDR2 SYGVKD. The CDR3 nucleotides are TGTGCCATCAGTGTGGGAATTTCGCAGTTCTTC. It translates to CAISVGISQFF.

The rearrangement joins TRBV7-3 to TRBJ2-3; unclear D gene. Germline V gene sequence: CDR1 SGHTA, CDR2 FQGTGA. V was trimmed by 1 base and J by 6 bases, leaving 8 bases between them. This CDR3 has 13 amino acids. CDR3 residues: CASSLSQDDTQYF. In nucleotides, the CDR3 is TGTGCCAGCAGCTTAAGTCAGGATGATACGCAGTATTTT.

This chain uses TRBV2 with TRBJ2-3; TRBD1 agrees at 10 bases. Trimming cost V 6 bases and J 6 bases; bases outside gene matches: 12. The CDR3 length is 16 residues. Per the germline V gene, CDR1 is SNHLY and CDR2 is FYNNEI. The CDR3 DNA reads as TGTGCCAGCAGGGGCCCGGGACAGGGGATTTTGGATACGCAGTATTTT. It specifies CASRGPGQGILDTQYF.

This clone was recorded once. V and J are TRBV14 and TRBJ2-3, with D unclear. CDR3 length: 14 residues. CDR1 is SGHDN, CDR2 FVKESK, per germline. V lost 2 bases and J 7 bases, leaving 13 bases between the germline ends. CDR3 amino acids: CASSQSPSRNTQYF. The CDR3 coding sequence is TGTGCCAGCAGCCAATCCCCCAGTCGCAATACGCAGTATTTT.

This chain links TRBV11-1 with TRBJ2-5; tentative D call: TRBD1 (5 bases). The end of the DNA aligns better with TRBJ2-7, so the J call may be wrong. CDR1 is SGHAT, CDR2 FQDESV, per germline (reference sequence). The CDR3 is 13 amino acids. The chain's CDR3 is CASSLGLRDEQYF. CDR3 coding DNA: TGTGCCAGCAGCTTAGGCCTCAGGGACGAGCAGTACTTC.

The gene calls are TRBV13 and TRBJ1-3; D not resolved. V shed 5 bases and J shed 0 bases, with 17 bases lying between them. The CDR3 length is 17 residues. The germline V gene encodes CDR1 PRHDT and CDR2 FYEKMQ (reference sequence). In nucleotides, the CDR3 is TGTGCCAGCAGCCACCACTCTTGGACGGTCTCTGGAAACACCATATATTTT. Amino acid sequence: CASSHHSWTVSGNTIYF.

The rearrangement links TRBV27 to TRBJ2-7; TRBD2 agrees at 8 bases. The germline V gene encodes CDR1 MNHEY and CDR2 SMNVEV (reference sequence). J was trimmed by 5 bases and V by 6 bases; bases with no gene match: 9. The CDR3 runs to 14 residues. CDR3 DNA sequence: TGTGCCAGCAGATACAGCGGGAGAGGCGACGAGCAGTACTTC. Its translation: CASRYSGRGDEQYF.

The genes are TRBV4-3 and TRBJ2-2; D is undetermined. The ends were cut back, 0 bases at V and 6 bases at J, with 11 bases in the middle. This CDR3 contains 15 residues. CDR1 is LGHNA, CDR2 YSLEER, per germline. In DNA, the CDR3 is TGCGCCAGCAGCCAAGATCCCGGAGACCCCGGGGAGCTGTTTTTT. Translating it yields CASSQDPGDPGELFF.

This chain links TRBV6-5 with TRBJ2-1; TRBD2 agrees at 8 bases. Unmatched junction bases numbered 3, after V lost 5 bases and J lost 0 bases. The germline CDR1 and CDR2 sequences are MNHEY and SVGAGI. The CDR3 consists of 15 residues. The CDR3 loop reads CASSTSGSSYNEQFF. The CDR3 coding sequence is TGTGCCAGCAGTACGAGCGGGAGCTCCTACAATGAGCAGTTCTTC.